The rows below give T cell receptor beta chains drawn from one sample of a study of OX40 agonist ivuxolimab in advanced cancers. TCRdb keeps only in-frame clones here, not all; method: immunoSEQ multiplex PCR. The sample holds around 69,000 clones; roughly 88% are singletons and the top ten take roughly 3%. Sequencing used CD4+ or CD8+ T cells sorted from blood, obtained in a trial of the OX40 agonist ivuxolimab. The receptors shown here come from an adult with an advanced solid tumor such as melanoma, head and neck, liver or kidney cancer. Both conserved end residues are part of each CDR3.

TRBJ1-5	TRBV7-2	16	CASSLAGTGSNQPQHF
TRBJ2-5	TRBV7-8	16	CASSLVGRRMGETQYF
TRBJ1-1	TRBV7-9	15	CASSLGGRTGTEAFF
TRBJ2-7	TRBV5-6	13	CASSPQGRYEQYF
TRBJ2-2	TRBV28	15	CASSLLSSVAGELFF
TRBJ1-3	TRBV28	13	CASSLTSGNTIYF
TRBJ1-4	TRBV7-2	13	CASSLDLREKLFF
TRBJ2-3	TRBV5-6	13	CASSLGGTDTQYF
TRBJ2-3	TRBV11-2	15	CASSSAGIRTDTQYF
TRBJ2-5	TRBV2	16	CASSAGLAGGPKTQYF
TRBJ2-2	TRBV14	13	CASSQVGSGELFF
TRBJ1-1	TRBV27	17	CASSLWGTGGGPLRAFF
TRBJ2-7	TRBV5-1	14	CASSLNRAPYEQYF
TRBJ2-3	TRBV6-5	14	CASKTARHTDTQYF
TRBJ1-5	TRBV7-9	16	CASSLAGAGSNQPQHF
-	TRBV7-2	15	CASSLAGMWWYEQYF
TRBJ1-2	TRBV19	14	CASSILAGGYGYTF
TRBJ2-1	TRBV10-3	14	CAISGGTDPDEQFF
TRBJ2-7	TRBV28	14	CASSLSGEWNEQYF
TRBJ2-3	TRBV5-4	14	CASSLRAGTDTQYF
TRBJ1-2	TRBV11-2	15	CASSLAGQGDYGYTF
TRBJ2-1	TRBV7-9	10	CAGGGVEQFF
TRBJ1-3	TRBV18	14	CASSTGGAGNTIYF
TRBJ2-5	TRBV28	13	CASSAGGQETQYF